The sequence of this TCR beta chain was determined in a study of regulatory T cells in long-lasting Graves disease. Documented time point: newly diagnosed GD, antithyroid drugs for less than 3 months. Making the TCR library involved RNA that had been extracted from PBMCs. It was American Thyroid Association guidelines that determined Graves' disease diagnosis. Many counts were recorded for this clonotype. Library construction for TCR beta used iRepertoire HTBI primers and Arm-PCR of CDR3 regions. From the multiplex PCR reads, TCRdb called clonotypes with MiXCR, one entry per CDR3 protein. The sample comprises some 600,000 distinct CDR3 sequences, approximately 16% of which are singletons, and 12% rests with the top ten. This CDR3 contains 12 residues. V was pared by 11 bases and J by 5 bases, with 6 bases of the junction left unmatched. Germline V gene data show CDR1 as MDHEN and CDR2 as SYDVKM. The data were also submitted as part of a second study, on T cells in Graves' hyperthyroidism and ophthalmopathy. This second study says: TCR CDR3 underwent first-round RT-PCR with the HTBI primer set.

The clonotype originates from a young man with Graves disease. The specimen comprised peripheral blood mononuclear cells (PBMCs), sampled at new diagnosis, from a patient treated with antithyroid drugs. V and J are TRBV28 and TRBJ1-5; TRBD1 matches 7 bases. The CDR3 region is CASRGGDQPQHF. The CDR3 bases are TGTGCCTCTCGAGGGGGCGATCAGCCCCAGCATTTT.